The 8 T cell receptor beta chains given below trace back to one sample, sequenced in a study of T-cell reconstitution after alpha-beta-depleted transplantation in children. A TCRbeta library incorporating unique molecular identifiers was prepared. TCRdb passed the PCR reads through MiXCR, listing each CDR3 protein once. The sample has some 200,000 distinct CDR3 sequences; about 8.7% are singletons. Source: PBMCs, mostly from graft donor cells, taken 360 days after TCRalphabeta/CD19-depleted stem cell transplant. Receptors originate from a male patient between 2 and 15 years old who had a stem cell transplant for acute myeloid leukemia, so the T cells may come from the graft donor.

The chain uses TRBV4-1 and TRBJ2-5; no clear D gene. The CDR3 has 13 amino acids. CDR1 and CDR2 (germline): MGHRA, YSYEKL. V lost 3 bases and J lost 5, with 10 bases in between. The CDR3 DNA sequence: TGCGCCAGCAGCCAGGGCAGTAGGGAGACCCAGTACTTC. This sequence encodes CASSQGSRETQYF.

This clonotype was seen a handful of times. The chain carries TRBV5-1 and TRBJ2-7; the D gene is possibly TRBD2 (6 bases). V was trimmed by 7 bases and J by 2 bases, leaving 16 bases between them. This CDR3 contains 14 residues. CDR1 SGHRS and CDR2 YFSETQ come from the germline V gene. CDR3 residues: CASRGLRGPYEQYF. Here the CDR3 DNA reads TGCGCCAGCCGGGGACTCCGAGGCCCCTACGAGCAGTACTTC.

This clonotype was counted many times. This chain connects TRBV15 to TRBJ2-7; D is perhaps TRBD2 (5 bases). The CDR3 contains 14 residues. Germline V gene data show CDR1 as LNHNV and CDR2 as YYDKDF (reference sequence). V was clipped by 5 bases and J by 0 bases, with 11 bases between them. The CDR3 DNA sequence: TGTGCCACCAGCTTTACCGGGAACTCCTACGAGCAGTACTTC. Its protein product is CATSFTGNSYEQYF.

This clonotype occurred a few times. The chain has TRBV29-1 and TRBJ2-5, with 13 bases that match TRBD2. The CDR3 is made up of 13 amino acids. CDR1 is SQVTM and CDR2 is ANQGSEA in the germline V gene. Unmatched junction bases numbered 4, after V lost 5 bases and J lost 7 bases. The DNA for the CDR3 is TGCAGCGTTACCGGGACTAGCGGGGTGACCCAGTACTTC. It encodes CSVTGTSGVTQYF. Together with reference TRBV29-1 and TRBJ2-5, the CDR3 gives the full variable domain: SAVISQKPSRDICQRGTSLTIQCQVDSQVTMMFWYRQQPGQSLTLIATANQGSEATYESGFVIDKFPISRPNLTFSTLTVSNMSPEDSSIYLCSVTGTSGVTQYFGPGTRLLVL.

This chain joins TRBV7-6 and TRBJ2-3, with D perhaps matching TRBD1 or TRBD2 (5 bases each). Germline V gene lookup returns CDR1 SGHVS and CDR2 FNYEAQ. The CDR3 loop spans 14 amino acids. The germline V and J ends were trimmed by 5 bases and 6 bases, with 15 bases remaining between them. CDR3 bases: TGTGCCAGCAGCCAGGTGGGGGTTGCGGATACGCAGTATTTT. It yields the protein CASSQVGVADTQYF.

This clonotype came up a few times. The J gene is TRBJ2-1, the V gene TRBV9; no clear D gene. Between the trimmed V and J ends, which lost 0 bases and 6 bases, there was a span of 19 bases. The CDR3 totals 17 residues. Germline lookup yields CDR1 SGDLS and CDR2 YYNGEE. Written as DNA, the CDR3 is TGTGCCAGCAGCGTAGAGGTTGGGGAAAGGTCGATCAATGAGCAGTTCTTC. The encoded protein is CASSVEVGERSINEQFF.

The J gene is TRBJ2-3, the V gene TRBV20-1; 9 nucleotides align to TRBD2. J was trimmed by 3 bases and V by 4 bases; bases with no gene match: 8. The CDR3 runs 15 residues. Looked up from germline, CDR1 is DFQATT and CDR2 is SNEGSKA (reference sequence). CDR3 nucleotides: TGCAGTGCTACCCCGAGCGGGGGGCTAACAGATACGCAGTATTTT. Amino acid sequence: CSATPSGGLTDTQYF.

This clonotype was detected a few times. V gene TRBV10-2 combines with J gene TRBJ2-7, with D unclear. Germline lookup yields CDR1 WSHSY and CDR2 SAAADI. There are 14 residues in the CDR3. Trimming removed 4 bases from V and 1 base from J, with 11 bases in between. The CDR3 reads CASSGWTGSYEQYV. CDR3 DNA sequence: TGCGCCAGCAGTGGGTGGACGGGTTCCTACGAGCAGTACGTC.